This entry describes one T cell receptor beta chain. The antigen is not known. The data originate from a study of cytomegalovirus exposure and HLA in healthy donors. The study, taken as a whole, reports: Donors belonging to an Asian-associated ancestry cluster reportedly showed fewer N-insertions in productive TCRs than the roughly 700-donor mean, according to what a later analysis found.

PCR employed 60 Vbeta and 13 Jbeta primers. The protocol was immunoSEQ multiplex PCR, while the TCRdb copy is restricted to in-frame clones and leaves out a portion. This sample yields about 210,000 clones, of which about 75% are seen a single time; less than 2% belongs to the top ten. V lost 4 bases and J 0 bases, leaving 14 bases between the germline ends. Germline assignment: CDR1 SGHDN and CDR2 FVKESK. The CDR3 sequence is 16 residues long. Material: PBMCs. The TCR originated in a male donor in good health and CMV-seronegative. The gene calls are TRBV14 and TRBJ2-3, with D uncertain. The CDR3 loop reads CASSLLATRSTDTQYF. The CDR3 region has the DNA TGTGCCAGCAGCCTCCTGGCAACCCGAAGCACAGATACGCAGTATTTT.